This TCR beta chain derives from a study of identical twins. This clonotype has a handful of counts. Using its own MiXCR run on the 5' RACE reads, TCRdb lists one record per CDR3 protein. In the table there are about 220,000 distinct CDR3 sequences, around 8.1% of which are singletons. Germline CDR1 MNHEY, CDR2 SVGEGT. This CDR3 has 13 residues. V lost 6 bases and J 5 bases, leaving 13 bases between the germline ends. The same sample was also studied in work on yellow fever vaccine responses in identical twins.

The sequence was obtained from a young woman in good health. The sequenced sample was memory (CD45RO+) T cells sorted from blood. The chain links TRBV6-2 or TRBV6-3 to TRBJ1-2, with no clear D. The CDR3 nucleotides read TGTGCCAGCAGCAGAGACGGGAGATATGGCTACACCTTC. The encoded protein is CASSRDGRYGYTF.